These T cell receptor beta chains were read from a single sample in a study of CD8 T cells in ankylosing spondylitis. TCRdb itself ran the 5' RACE reads through MiXCR, one entry per CDR3 protein. In the table there are some 240,000 distinct CDR3 sequences, more than 15% of which are singletons. Sequenced input: blood, either unsorted or a sorted T cell fraction (not recorded which). The receptor source for this set is a male donor with ankylosing spondylitis or in good health (not recorded which). Both conserved end residues are trimmed from each CDR3. Each record gives: V gene, CDR3 protein.

V: TRBV25-1; CDR3: ASRETSGSPATQY
V: TRBV12-3/TRBV12-4; CDR3: ASRPSRLSSYEQY
V: TRBV13; CDR3: ASSPRNRVRQAGELF
V: TRBV5-1; CDR3: ASSPQLAGNTGELF
V: TRBV21-1; CDR3: ASSKVNRDTDTQY
V: TRBV12-3/TRBV12-4; CDR3: ASSSDKANEKLF
V: TRBV19; CDR3: ASSLTGLAPGELF
V: TRBV5-1; CDR3: ASSLALAGVDTQY
V: TRBV27; CDR3: ASSSGSWDNEQF
V: TRBV20-1; CDR3: SARDFRGGEQY
V: TRBV7-9; CDR3: ASSSHSGSPTYEQY
V: TRBV6-5; CDR3: ASSSAYQETQY
V: TRBV29-1; CDR3: SVAGAYLSYNEQF
V: TRBV19; CDR3: ASSLLAGTSYNEQF
V: TRBV7-9; CDR3: ASSLVQGQGLI
V: TRBV12-3/TRBV12-4; CDR3: ASSHGTASYEQY
V: TRBV29-1; CDR3: SGGQGEDYEQY
V: TRBV12-3/TRBV12-4; CDR3: ASSFKGGPFYNEQF
V: TRBV11-2; CDR3: ASSLGTGRYEQY
V: TRBV4-2; CDR3: ASSELRDYEPGTGELF
V: TRBV3-1; CDR3: ASSLYRELF
V: TRBV29-1; CDR3: SVEGTSGSQETQY
V: TRBV7-8; CDR3: ASSPPGHNEQF
V: TRBV4-1; CDR3: ASSQGRGSNQPQH
V: TRBV21-1; CDR3: ASSKSCGRGLINQPQH
V: TRBV27; CDR3: ASSFTGTKWPDTQY
V: TRBV29-1; CDR3: SVDPGTSYDTQY
V: TRBV9; CDR3: ASSPARLSSYEQY
V: TRBV20-1; CDR3: SARAYRGPLGETQY
V: TRBV10-3; CDR3: AISDLWTVAYEQY
V: TRBV20-1; CDR3: SATPGTGLYEQY
V: TRBV20-1; CDR3: SARDRGRKTQY
V: TRBV29-1; CDR3: SVERGYEQY
V: TRBV7-2; CDR3: ASSLGSGINNEQF
V: TRBV6-1; CDR3: ASSGQGETGELF
V: TRBV9; CDR3: ASSVGGTVTSSYEQY
V: TRBV12-3/TRBV12-4; CDR3: ASSPTEDGYT
V: TRBV9; CDR3: ASSEGGDLYYEQY
V: TRBV19; CDR3: ASSSLGPDPGELF
V: TRBV19; CDR3: ASRSDYTEAF
V: TRBV4-1; CDR3: ASSQDTGETQY
V: TRBV15; CDR3: ATSRKREVPYEQY
V: TRBV5-1; CDR3: ASTENGRETDTEAF
V: TRBV28; CDR3: ASTPAIQETQY
V: TRBV11-2; CDR3: ASSPGAGRTYEQY
V: TRBV29-1; CDR3: SAPGDTENTEAF
V: TRBV29-1; CDR3: SVDDDTDTQY
V: TRBV29-1; CDR3: SVEDTAGKETQY
V: TRBV19; CDR3: ASSIEEAGALNEQF
V: TRBV5-1; CDR3: ASSLGQGAGELF
V: TRBV14; CDR3: ASSETGGLRVGYEQY
V: TRBV4-1; CDR3: ASSQVISGSYEQY